The rows below give T cell receptor beta chains drawn from one sample of a study of T-cell reconstitution after alpha-beta-depleted transplantation in children. TCRdb called the PCR reads again in MiXCR, with one record for every CDR3 protein. The top ten clones hold over 25% of a sample with roughly 420,000 distinct CDR3 sequences, around 15% of them seen once. Sequencing used PBMCs, mostly from graft donor cells, obtained 360 days after TCRalphabeta/CD19-depleted stem cell transplant. Receptors originate from a boy younger than two who had a stem cell transplant for Wiskott-Aldrich syndrome, so the T cells may come from the graft donor. Each CDR3 is given with its conserved first and last residue.

CDR3 | J | V
CASSLQGRNIQYF | TRBJ2-4 | TRBV7-9
CASSLARRGLTDTQYF | TRBJ2-3 | TRBV5-1
CASSILARAEQETQYF | TRBJ2-5 | TRBV27
CASSLGRTGGDSPLHF | TRBJ1-6 | TRBV5-1
CASSQGGNTIYF | TRBJ1-3 | TRBV3-1
CASSFGTEETQYF | TRBJ2-5 | TRBV12-3/TRBV12-4
CASSLYPVSGTVKMGYTF | TRBJ1-2 | TRBV5-1
CASSSGLFGEQFF | TRBJ2-1 | TRBV7-9
CASNILAGAEGTDTQYF | TRBJ2-3 | TRBV12-3/TRBV12-4
CSAVAGLRYEQYF | TRBJ2-7 | TRBV20-1
CASSYHYLPGRKGMNTEAFF | TRBJ1-1 | TRBV7-2
CAIGGYSSYNEQFF | TRBJ2-1 | TRBV24-1
CASSGPVAGTSNEQFF | TRBJ2-1 | TRBV7-6
CASPSTNTGELFF | TRBJ2-2 | TRBV28
CAWRLSQVFGELFF | TRBJ2-2 | TRBV30
CASSQVRRTGLGNEQFF | TRBJ2-1 | TRBV4-3
CSAPSGRESSYNEQFF | TRBJ2-1 | TRBV29-1
CSATSGETQYF | TRBJ2-5 | TRBV20-1
CASNRLAGTGELFF | TRBJ2-2 | TRBV6-1
CASSQWAGTTDTQYF | TRBJ2-3 | TRBV14
CASRRLGTGVTGELFF | TRBJ2-2 | TRBV7-2
CAIREVDRADLEQYF | TRBJ2-7 | TRBV10-3
CASSQARRQGVYEQYF | TRBJ2-7 | TRBV4-1
CAISDYNSRGKETQYF | TRBJ2-5 | TRBV10-3